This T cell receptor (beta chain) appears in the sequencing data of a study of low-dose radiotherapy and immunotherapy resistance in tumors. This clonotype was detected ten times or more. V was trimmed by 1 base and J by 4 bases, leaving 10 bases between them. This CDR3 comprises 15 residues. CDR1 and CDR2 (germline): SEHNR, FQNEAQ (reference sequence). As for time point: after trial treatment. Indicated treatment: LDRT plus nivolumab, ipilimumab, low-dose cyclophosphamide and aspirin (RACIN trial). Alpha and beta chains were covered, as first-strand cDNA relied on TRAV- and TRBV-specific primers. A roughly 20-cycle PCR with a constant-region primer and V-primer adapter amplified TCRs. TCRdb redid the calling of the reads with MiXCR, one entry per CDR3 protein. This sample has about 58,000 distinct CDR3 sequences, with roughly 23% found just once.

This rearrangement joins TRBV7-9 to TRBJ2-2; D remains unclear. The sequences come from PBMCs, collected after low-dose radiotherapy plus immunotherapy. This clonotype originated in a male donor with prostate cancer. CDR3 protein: CASSLVGLGTGELFF. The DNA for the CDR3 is TGTGCCAGCAGCTTAGTTGGTTTGGGCACCGGGGAGCTGTTTTTT. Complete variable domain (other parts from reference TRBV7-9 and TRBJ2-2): DTGVSQNPRHKITKRGQNVTFRCDPISEHNRLYWYRQTLGQGPEFLTYFQNEAQLEKSRLLSDRFSAERPKGSFSTLEIQRTEQGDSAMYLCASSLVGLGTGELFFGEGSRLTVL.